The subject of this entry is one T cell receptor (beta chain). Its antigen is currently unknown. The V gene's germline CDR1 is SNHLY and CDR2 FYNNEI. CDR3 size: 16 residues. Germline trimming cut 2 bases from V and 6 bases from J; bases unmatched to any gene: 11. TCRdb's table, derived via immunoSEQ multiplex PCR, lists solely in-frame clones and lacks some. The profile shows 250,000 or so clones, just over 90% of them singletons. The data were taken from a study of T cell responses to AZD1222 COVID-19 vaccine. Study information: Pooling of second doses given at about 4 or about 12 weeks was done.

Study results and caveats: The study sampled repertoires only after the peak T cell response. There were mostly white British donors and more females than males, and clonal diversity was possibly underestimated. Vaccine-associated CD4 TCRs ranged over spike, dominating at 160-218 and 743-854.

The material was peripheral blood, obtained on day 0 of AZD1222 vaccination. The sequence derives from an adult in good health. The chain couples TRBV2 to TRBJ2-5; 8 positions match TRBD1. The CDR3 loop reads CASSENSGGALQTQYF. As DNA, the CDR3 is TGTGCCAGCAGTGAAAACTCAGGGGGCGCCTTGCAGACCCAGTACTTC.